These 3 T cell receptor beta chains were all obtained from the same sample, sequenced in a study of CD8 T cells in Susac syndrome. RNA amounts of about 0.5 to 1 ug underwent reverse transcription with random hexamers. Using its own MiXCR run on the immunoSEQ multiplex PCR reads, TCRdb lists one record per CDR3 protein. This sample carries roughly 130,000 distinct CDR3 sequences, nearly 95% of them seen once, and the ten largest clones take more than 0.095%. What was sequenced was CD4+ T cells from PBMCs. Receptors originate from a human donor in good health.

V and J are TRBV19 and TRBJ1-5; D is unresolved. The V gene lost 8 bases and the J gene lost 0 bases, with 17 bases spanning the gap. The CDR3 has 16 residues. Germline loops: CDR1 LNHDA, CDR2 SQIVND (reference sequence). The CDR3 spells CASRTYPESSNQPQHF. DNA of the CDR3: TGTGCCAGTCGAACGTATCCGGAGTCTAGCAATCAGCCCCAGCATTTT.

Here the CDR3 DNA reads TGCAGTGCTAGGGACTCTCCCCGACAGGGGGTGAGGACTGAAGCTTTCTTT. Protein product: CSARDSPRQGVRTEAFF. The J gene is TRBJ1-1, the V gene TRBV20-1; 9 nucleotides match TRBD1. The CDR3 is 17 amino acids. Germline V gene data show CDR1 as DFQATT and CDR2 as SNEGSKA (reference sequence). After removal of 3 bases from V and 5 bases from J, the junction contained 16 bases not matched to a gene.

This rearrangement joins TRBV6-1 to TRBJ1-5, with a possible D match to TRBD1 (6 bases). This CDR3 has 13 residues. V was cut by 8 bases and J by 7 bases, with 15 bases left in between. Germline-derived CDR1 and CDR2 are MNHNS and SASEGT. CDR3 residues: CASLNTGLQPQHF. The CDR3 nucleotides are TGTGCCAGCCTTAATACAGGGCTCCAGCCCCAGCATTTT.